This T cell receptor beta chain was observed in a study of blood T cell repertoires in COVID-19. As for the study in general: The origin of the acute and convalescent COVID-19 samples was the United States, Italy and Spain. T cells, B-cell-depleted T cells, or PBMCs supplied cDNA or gDNA.

Assay: immunoSEQ multiplex PCR; the TCRdb copy retains only in-frame clones and omits some. The sample has about 120,000 clones; 65% to 85% are singletons. The CDR3 loop spans 17 amino acids. J gave up 0 bases and V 4 bases, and 7 bases lay outside the gene matches. CDR1 and CDR2 from the germline V gene are LNHNV and YYDKDF (reference sequence). A Seattle source enrolled patients during active infection and followed them longitudinally. Sequencing used peripheral blood. The rearrangement joins TRBV15 to TRBJ1-5, with TRBD1 matching over 9 bases. The source is a young man with COVID-19, enrolled during active disease. In DNA, the CDR3 is TGTGCCACCAGCACCGACGGGACAGGGAGTAGCAATCAGCCCCAGCATTTT. Translation gives CATSTDGTGSSNQPQHF. Full variable domain (rest looked up from reference TRBV15 and TRBJ1-5): DAMVIQNPRYQVTQFGKPVTLSCSQTLNHNVMYWYQQKSSQAPKLLFHYYDKDFNNEADTPDNFQSRRPNTSFCFLDIRSPGLGDTAMYLCATSTDGTGSSNQPQHFGDGTRLSIL.